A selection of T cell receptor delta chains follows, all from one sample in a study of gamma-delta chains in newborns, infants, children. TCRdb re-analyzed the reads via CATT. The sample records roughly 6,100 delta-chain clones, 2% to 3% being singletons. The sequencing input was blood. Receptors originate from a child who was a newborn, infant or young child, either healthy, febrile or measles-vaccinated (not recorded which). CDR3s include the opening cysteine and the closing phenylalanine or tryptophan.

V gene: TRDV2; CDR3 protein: CACDGIGSWDTRQMFF
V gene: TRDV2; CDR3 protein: CACDTAWGTSWDTRQMFF
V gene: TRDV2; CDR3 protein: CACDILGDRDSLTAQLFF
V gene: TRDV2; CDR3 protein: CACDPTGGYDSWDTRQMFF
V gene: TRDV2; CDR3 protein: CACDTGGYGSWDTRQMFF
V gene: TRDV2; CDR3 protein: CACDTGGYYSWDTRQMFF
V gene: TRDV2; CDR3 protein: CACDTWGIHKLIF
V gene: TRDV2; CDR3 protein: CACDTWGIRSWDTRQMFF
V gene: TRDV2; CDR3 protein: CACDTLGDTAQLFF
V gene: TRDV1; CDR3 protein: CALGEVWGIRRTAQLFF
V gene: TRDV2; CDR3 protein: CACDSGGPTDKLIF
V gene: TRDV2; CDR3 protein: CACDTGGYVDWDTRQMFF
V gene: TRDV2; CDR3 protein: CACDRLLWISWDTRQMFF
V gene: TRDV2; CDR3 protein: CACDTGYSSSWDTRQMFF
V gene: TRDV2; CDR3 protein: CACDTYWGTDKLIF
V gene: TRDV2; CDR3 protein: CACDTVLGDTLSSWDTRQMFF
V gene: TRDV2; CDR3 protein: CACDALLEGIRETDKLIF
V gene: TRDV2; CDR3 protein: CACDTGGYKTWDTRQMFF
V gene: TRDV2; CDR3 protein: CACDKLGDTQRSSWDTRQMFF
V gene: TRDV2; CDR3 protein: CACHHTGGYPIVTAQLFF
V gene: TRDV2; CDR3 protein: CACDTGGYATWDTRQMFF
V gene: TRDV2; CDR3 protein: CACDTWGLTAQLFF
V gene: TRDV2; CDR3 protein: CACDTASGSWDTRQMFF
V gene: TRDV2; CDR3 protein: CACDTVGGLDDKLIF
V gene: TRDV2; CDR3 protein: CACDTPGSGDTSLHSWDTRQMFF
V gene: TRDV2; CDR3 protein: CACDTGFLLGDGSWDTRQMFF
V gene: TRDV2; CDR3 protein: CACDPLLGDTPTARLFF
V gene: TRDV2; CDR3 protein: CACDTVLGDTRSWDTRQMFF
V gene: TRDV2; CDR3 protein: CACDSLLGDTRLPWDTRQMFF
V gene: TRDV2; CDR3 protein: CACDTWGVESSWDTRQMFF
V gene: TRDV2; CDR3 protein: CACDTVLGDTQFSWDTRQMFF
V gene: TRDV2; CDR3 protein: CACDTGGTGSRDTRQMFF
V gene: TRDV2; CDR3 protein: CACDPAGWGINWDTRQMFF
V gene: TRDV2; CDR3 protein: CACDLLGDTSSWDTRQVFF
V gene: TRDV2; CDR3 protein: CACDPLTGGYLTAQLFF
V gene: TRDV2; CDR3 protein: CACDNTGASSWDTRQMFF
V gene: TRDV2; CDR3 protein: CACDTWGIHGSSWDTRQMFF
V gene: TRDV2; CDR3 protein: CACDVLGDTTWDTRQMFF
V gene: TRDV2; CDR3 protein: CACDTALLGDTRRSWDTRQMFF
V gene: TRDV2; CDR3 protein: CACDVLGDTYTDKLIF
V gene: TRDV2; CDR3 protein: CACDTWGIPSSWDTRQMFF
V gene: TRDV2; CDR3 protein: CACDTLRSSWDTRQMFF
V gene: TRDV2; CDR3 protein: CACDTGWGISWDTRQMFF
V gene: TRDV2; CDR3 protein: CACDTGGYASWDTRQMFF
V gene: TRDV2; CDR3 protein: CACDTVKGSFWDTRQMFF
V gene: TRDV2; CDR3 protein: CACDTGDSLSSWDTRQMFF
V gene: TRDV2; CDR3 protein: CACDTWGTWDTRQMFF
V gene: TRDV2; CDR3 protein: CACDTNWGQSSWDTRQMFF
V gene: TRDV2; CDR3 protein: CACDILGEYTDKLIF
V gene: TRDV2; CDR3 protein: CACDTGGTGGQSSWDARQMFF
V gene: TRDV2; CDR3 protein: CACDSTGGYQPWDTRQMFF
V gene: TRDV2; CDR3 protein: CACDAVSTGTLWDTRQMFF
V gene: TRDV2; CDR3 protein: CACDKLGADSWDTRQMFF
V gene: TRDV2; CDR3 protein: CACDTLGDSSWDTRQMFF
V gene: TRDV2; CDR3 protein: CACDTVGGGYSWDTRQMFF
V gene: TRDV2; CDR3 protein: CACDPWGIHTDKLIF
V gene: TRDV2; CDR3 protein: CACDTVGTGGYSSWDTRQMFF
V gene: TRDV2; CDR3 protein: CACDTAGISSWDTRQMFF
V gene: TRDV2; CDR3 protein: CACDGLLGDRSSWDTRQMFF
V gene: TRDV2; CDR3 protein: CACDTVLGDPLLSWDTRQMFF